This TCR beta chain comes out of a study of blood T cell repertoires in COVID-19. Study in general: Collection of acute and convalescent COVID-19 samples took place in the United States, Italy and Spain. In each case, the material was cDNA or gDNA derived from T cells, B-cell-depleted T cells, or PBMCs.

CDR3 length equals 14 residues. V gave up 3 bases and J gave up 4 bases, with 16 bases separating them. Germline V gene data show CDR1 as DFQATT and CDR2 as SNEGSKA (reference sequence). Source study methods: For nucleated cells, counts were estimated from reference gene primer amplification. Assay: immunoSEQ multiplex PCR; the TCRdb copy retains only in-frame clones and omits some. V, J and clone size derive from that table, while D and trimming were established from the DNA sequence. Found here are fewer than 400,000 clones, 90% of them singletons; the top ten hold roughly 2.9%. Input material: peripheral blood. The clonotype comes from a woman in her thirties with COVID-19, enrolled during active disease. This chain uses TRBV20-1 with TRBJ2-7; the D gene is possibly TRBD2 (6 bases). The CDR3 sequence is CSASMASRGYEQYF. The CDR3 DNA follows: TGCAGTGCTAGTATGGCCTCACGGGGGTACGAGCAGTACTTC.